This TCR beta chain appears in the sequencing data of a study of blood T cell repertoires in COVID-19. Looking at the study overall: Samples of COVID-19 (acute and convalescent) were obtained from the United States, Italy and Spain. T cells, B-cell-depleted T cells, or PBMCs supplied cDNA or gDNA.

Per the study methods: Estimation of nucleated cell counts relied on the amplification of reference gene primers. This table comes from immunoSEQ multiplex PCR, and its TCRdb copy is limited to in-frame clones, with some not included. The DNA was the basis for D and trimming; V, J and clone size are from that table. The table records over 100,000 clones, approximately 86% of them present only once. V gave up 6 bases and J gave up 6 bases; unmatched junction bases: 21. The CDR3 has 20 amino acids. CDR1 and CDR2 from the germline V gene are MDHEN and SYDVKM. The V and J genes are TRBV28 and TRBJ2-3; 13 nucleotides line up with TRBD2. The source material was peripheral blood. This TCR came from a man in his fifties with active or convalescent COVID-19. CDR3 sequence (DNA): TGTGCCAGCAGCCCACTAGCGGGGGGGCCGCCTAGGCTTTTACAGGATACGCAGTATTTT. Its protein product is CASSPLAGGPPRLLQDTQYF.